A selection of T cell receptor beta chains follows, all from one sample in a study. From the 5' RACE reads, TCRdb called clonotypes with MiXCR, one entry per CDR3 protein. The profile shows over 55,000 distinct CDR3 sequences, about 28% of them singletons. Material: tumor-infiltrating memory CD4+ T cells sorted from the breast tumor. These receptors were taken from a female donor with breast cancer. The CDR3 runs from the conserved cysteine through the conserved F or W. A D gene is named only where the DNA matches it firmly. A row's size may be missing; if present it is once, few, many or a size class.

V	J	size	D	CDR3	DNA
TRBV5-1	TRBJ1-1	-	TRBD1	CASSSTGTVGTEAFF	TGCGCCAGCAGCTCGACCGGGACAGTTGGGACTGAAGCTTTCTTT
TRBV7-2	TRBJ2-3	few	-	CASSLQGANGDTQYF	TGTGCCAGCAGCTTACAAGGGGCCAACGGGGATACGCAGTATTTT
TRBV4-2	TRBJ2-1	few	TRBD2	CASSLQTSGIYNEQFF	TGTGCCAGCAGCCTACAAACTAGCGGGATATACAATGAGCAGTTCTTC
TRBV6-1	TRBJ2-1	-	-	CASLMGGAYNEQFF	TGTGCCAGCCTCATGGGAGGCGCCTACAATGAGCAGTTCTTC
TRBV28	TRBJ1-5	-	-	CAIQEGGRVNQPQHF	TGTGCCATCCAGGAGGGGGGGCGGGTAAATCAGCCCCAGCATTTT
TRBV12-3/TRBV12-4	TRBJ1-1	many	TRBD1	CASSLVGQGIEAFF	TGTGCCAGCAGTTTAGTGGGACAGGGAATTGAAGCTTTCTTT
TRBV12-3/TRBV12-4	TRBJ2-7	-	-	CASSRAQRFHEQYF	TGTGCCAGCAGTCGGGCCCAACGGTTCCACGAGCAGTACTTC
TRBV4-1	TRBJ2-7	-	-	CASSPWPRDYEQYF	TGCGCCAGCAGCCCGTGGCCCCGCGACTACGAGCAGTACTTC
TRBV20-1	TRBJ1-5	-	-	CSARQGRNQPQHF	TGCAGTGCTAGACAGGGAAGGAATCAGCCCCAGCATTTT
TRBV29-1	TRBJ2-6	-	-	CSVVGDAGANVLTF	TGCAGCGTTGTGGGGGACGCTGGGGCCAACGTCCTGACTTTC
TRBV5-1	TRBJ2-1	many	-	CASSSQGRETGEQFF	TGCGCCAGCAGCTCGCAGGGTCGAGAAACTGGTGAGCAGTTCTTC
TRBV5-1	TRBJ2-7	few	-	CASSLVFDEQYF	TGCGCCAGCAGCTTGGTTTTTGACGAGCAGTACTTC
TRBV30	TRBJ1-3	-	TRBD1	CAWRHPTGANTIYF	TGTGCCTGGCGTCATCCGACAGGGGCGAACACCATATATTTT
TRBV29-1	TRBJ1-5	-	-	CSVSRGDNQPQHF	TGCAGCGTCTCGAGGGGGGACAATCAGCCCCAGCATTTT
TRBV29-1	TRBJ1-1	-	-	CSVTRGLNTEAFF	TGCAGCGTCACTAGGGGGTTGAACACTGAAGCTTTCTTT
TRBV6-5	TRBJ2-5	few	-	CASSSRQETQYF	TGTGCCAGCTCAAGTCGACAAGAGACCCAGTACTTC
TRBV25-1	TRBJ1-5	-	-	CASSAYRDQGPQHF	TGTGCCAGCAGTGCCTACAGGGACCAAGGGCCCCAGCATTTT
TRBV7-2	TRBJ2-7	medium-sized	-	CASSLIVWGRSSYEQYF	TGTGCCAGCAGCTTAATTGTCTGGGGGAGGAGCTCCTACGAGCAGTACTTC
TRBV15	TRBJ1-1	-	-	CATSRSQRNPPFF	TGTGCCACCAGCAGAAGCCAGAGAAATCCACCTTTCTTT
TRBV7-9	TRBJ2-7	medium-sized	-	CASSPIPGPSSEQYF	TGTGCCAGCAGCCCTATACCGGGACCCTCCTCCGAGCAGTACTTC
TRBV5-1	TRBJ2-3	many	-	CASRTGASTDTQYF	TGCGCCAGCCGAACAGGAGCTAGCACAGATACGCAGTATTTT
TRBV20-1	TRBJ1-5	-	TRBD1	CSAQDRDRRMGWQPQHF	TGCAGTGCTCAAGATAGGGACAGGCGAATGGGATGGCAGCCCCAGCATTTT
TRBV5-1	TRBJ2-5	many	-	CASSLAVLGEQYF	TGCGCCAGCAGCTTGGCGGTTTTGGGGGAGCAGTACTTC
TRBV6-1	TRBJ1-6	-	-	CASSGSGTVNSPLHF	TGTGCCAGCAGCGGGTCCGGGACGGTGAATTCACCCCTCCACTTT
TRBV6-5	TRBJ1-1	few	-	CASSLQGHDTEAFF	TGTGCCAGCAGTCTACAGGGCCATGACACTGAAGCTTTCTTT
TRBV5-6	TRBJ2-5	-	-	CASRGDYPETQYF	TGTGCCAGCAGGGGCGACTATCCAGAGACCCAGTACTTC
TRBV7-2	TRBJ2-3	-	-	CASSKTVSTDTQYF	TGTGCCAGCAGCAAGACAGTGAGCACAGATACGCAGTATTTT
TRBV5-1	TRBJ2-5	many	TRBD2	CASSNSGQETQYF	TGCGCCAGCAGCAATAGCGGGCAAGAGACCCAGTACTTC
TRBV3-1	TRBJ2-2	-	TRBD1	CASSHRGPGELFF	TGTGCCAGCAGTCACAGGGGGCCTGGGGAGCTGTTTTTT
TRBV20-1	TRBJ2-1	few	TRBD2	CSAISPGGSYNEQFF	TGCAGTGCTATTAGTCCGGGAGGCTCCTACAATGAGCAGTTCTTC
TRBV30	TRBJ2-5	-	-	CAWSVAGPLREETQYF	TGTGCCTGGAGTGTGGCAGGACCCTTAAGGGAAGAGACCCAGTACTTC
TRBV2	TRBJ1-2	few	-	CASSGSSGADGYTF	TGCGCCAGCAGTGGCAGCAGCGGAGCTGATGGCTACACCTTC
TRBV3-1	TRBJ1-4	-	TRBD1	CASSRQGYGTEKLFF	TGTGCCAGCAGTCGACAGGGTTATGGAACCGAAAAACTGTTTTTT
TRBV7-2	TRBJ2-1	few	-	CASSLVSRVSDNEQFF	TGTGCCAGCAGCTTAGTATCCAGGGTGTCGGACAATGAGCAGTTCTTC
TRBV9	TRBJ2-3	-	TRBD2	CASSGRTSGQDTQYF	TGTGCCAGCAGCGGTCGGACTAGCGGCCAAGATACGCAGTATTTT
TRBV29-1	TRBJ2-2	-	TRBD2	CSVPRGGGRDTGELFF	TGCAGCGTTCCCCGGGGGGGGGGAAGGGACACCGGGGAGCTGTTTTTT
TRBV5-1	TRBJ1-1	once	-	CACRMESVAGPTEAFF	TGCGCCTGCAGGATGGAATCGGTGGCAGGGCCCACTGAAGCTTTCTTT
TRBV5-1	TRBJ1-1	-	-	CASSLVFGRGTEAFF	TGCGCCAGCAGCTTGGTTTTTGGACGCGGCACTGAAGCTTTCTTT
TRBV11-3	TRBJ2-5	-	-	CASSSGTKEETQYF	TGTGCCAGCAGCTCCGGGACCAAGGAAGAGACCCAGTACTTC
TRBV6-2/TRBV6-3	TRBJ2-7	-	TRBD2	CASKSPGGWDYEQYF	TGTGCCAGCAAAAGTCCGGGGGGTTGGGACTACGAGCAGTACTTC